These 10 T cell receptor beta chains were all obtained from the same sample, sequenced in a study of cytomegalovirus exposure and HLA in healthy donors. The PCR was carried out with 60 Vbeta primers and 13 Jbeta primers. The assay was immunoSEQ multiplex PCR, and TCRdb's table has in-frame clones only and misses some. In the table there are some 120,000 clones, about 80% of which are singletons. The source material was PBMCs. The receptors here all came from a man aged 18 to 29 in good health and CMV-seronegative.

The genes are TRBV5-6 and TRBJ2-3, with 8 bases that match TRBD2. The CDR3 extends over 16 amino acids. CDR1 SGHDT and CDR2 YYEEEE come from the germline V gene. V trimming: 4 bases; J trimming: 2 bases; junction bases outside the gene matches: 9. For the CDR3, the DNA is TGTGCCAGCAGCCCGAGGACTAGCTGGGCCACAGATACGCAGTATTTT. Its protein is CASSPRTSWATDTQYF.

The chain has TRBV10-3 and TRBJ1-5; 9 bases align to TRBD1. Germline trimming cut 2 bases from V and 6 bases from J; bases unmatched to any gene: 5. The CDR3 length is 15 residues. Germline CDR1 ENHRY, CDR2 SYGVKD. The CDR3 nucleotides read TGTGCCATCAGTGAGAGGACAGGGGTGGGTCAGCCCCAGCATTTT. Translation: CAISERTGVGQPQHF.

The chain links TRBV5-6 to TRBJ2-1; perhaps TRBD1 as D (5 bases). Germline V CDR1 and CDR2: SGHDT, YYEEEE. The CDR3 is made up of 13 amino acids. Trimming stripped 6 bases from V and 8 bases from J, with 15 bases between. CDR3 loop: CASTQGAGDEQFF. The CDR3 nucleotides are TGTGCCAGCACCCAAGGGGCTGGGGATGAGCAGTTCTTC.

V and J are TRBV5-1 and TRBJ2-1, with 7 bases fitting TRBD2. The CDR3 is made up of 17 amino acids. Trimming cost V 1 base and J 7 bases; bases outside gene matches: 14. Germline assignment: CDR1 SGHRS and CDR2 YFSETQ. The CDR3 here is CASSLRFRPGGRNEQFF. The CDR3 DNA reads TGCGCCAGCAGCTTGAGGTTCCGTCCGGGGGGTCGGAATGAGCAGTTCTTC.

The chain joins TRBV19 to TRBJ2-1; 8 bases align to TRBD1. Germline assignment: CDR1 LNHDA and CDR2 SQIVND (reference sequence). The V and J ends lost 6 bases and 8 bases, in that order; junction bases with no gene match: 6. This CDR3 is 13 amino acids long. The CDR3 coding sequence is TGTGCCAGTAGCATCCAGGGGGCCTATGAGCAGTTCTTC. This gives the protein CASSIQGAYEQFF.

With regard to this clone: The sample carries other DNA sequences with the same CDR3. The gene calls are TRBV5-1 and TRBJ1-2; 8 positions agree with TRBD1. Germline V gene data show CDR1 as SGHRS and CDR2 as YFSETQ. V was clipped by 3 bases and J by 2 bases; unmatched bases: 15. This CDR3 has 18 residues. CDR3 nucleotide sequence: TGCGCCAGCAGCTACGGACAGGGCGTATTGAACTCCAACTATGGCTACACCTTC. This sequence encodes CASSYGQGVLNSNYGYTF.

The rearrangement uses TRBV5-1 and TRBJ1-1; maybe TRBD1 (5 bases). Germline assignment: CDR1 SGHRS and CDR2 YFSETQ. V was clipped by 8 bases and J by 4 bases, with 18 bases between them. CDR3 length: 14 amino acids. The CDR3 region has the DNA TGCGCCAGTGGGGGGAGAGGTTACGGCACTGAAGCTTTCTTT. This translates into CASGGRGYGTEAFF. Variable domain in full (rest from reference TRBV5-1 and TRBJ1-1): KAGVTQTPRYLIKTRGQQVTLSCSPISGHRSVSWYQQTPGQGLQFLFEYFSETQRNKGNFPGRFSGRQFSNSRSEMNVSTLELGDSALYLCASGGRGYGTEAFFGQGTRLTVV.

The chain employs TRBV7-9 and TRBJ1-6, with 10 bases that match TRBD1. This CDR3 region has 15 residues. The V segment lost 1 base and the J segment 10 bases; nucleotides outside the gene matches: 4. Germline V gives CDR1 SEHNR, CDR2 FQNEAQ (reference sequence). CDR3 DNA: TGTGCCAGCAGCTTAGTGGGGACAGGGGACTCACCCCTCCACTTT. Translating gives CASSLVGTGDSPLHF.

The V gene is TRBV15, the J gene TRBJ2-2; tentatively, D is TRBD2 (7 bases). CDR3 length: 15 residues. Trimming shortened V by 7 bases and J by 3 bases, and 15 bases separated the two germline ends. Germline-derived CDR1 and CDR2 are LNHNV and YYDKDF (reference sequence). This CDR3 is CATTGGQLDTGELFF. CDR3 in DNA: TGTGCCACCACGGGGGGCCAACTTGACACCGGGGAGCTGTTTTTT. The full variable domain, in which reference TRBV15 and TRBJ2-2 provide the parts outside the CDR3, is DAMVIQNPRYQVTQFGKPVTLSCSQTLNHNVMYWYQQKSSQAPKLLFHYYDKDFNNEADTPDNFQSRRPNTSFCFLDIRSPGLGDTAMYLCATTGGQLDTGELFFGEGSRLTVL.

CDR3 region: CASTATGTVRGGYTF. As DNA, the CDR3 is TGCGCCAGCACTGCAACGGGGACAGTTCGAGGGGGCTACACCTTC. This chain joins TRBV5-1 and TRBJ1-2, with TRBD1 matching 7 bases. CDR3 length: 15 residues. Per the germline V gene, CDR1 is SGHRS and CDR2 is YFSETQ. After removal of 6 bases from V and 8 bases from J, the junction contained 16 bases not matched to a gene.